The clone carrying this T cell receptor (beta chain) was recorded only once. The sample belongs to a study of OX40 agonist ivuxolimab in advanced cancers. Trimming pared 4 bases from V and 1 base from J, leaving 11 bases between. Per germline, CDR1 SGHRS and CDR2 YFSETQ. The CDR3 length is 14 residues. Clones were sequenced by immunoSEQ multiplex PCR, and TCRdb holds only the in-frame ones, with some missing. This sample yields 72,000 or so clones, of which around 82% are seen a single time; approximately 4.8% belongs to the top ten. The sequences come from CD4+ or CD8+ T cells sorted from blood, collected in a trial of the OX40 agonist ivuxolimab. The sequence was obtained from an adult with an advanced solid tumor such as melanoma, head and neck, liver or kidney cancer. The chain is built from TRBV5-1 and TRBJ2-5; D might be TRBD1 or TRBD2, each matching 5 bases. CDR3 sequence reads: CASSPGTSQETQYF. The CDR3 region has the DNA TGCGCCAGCAGCCCGGGGACGAGCCAAGAGACCCAGTACTTC.